This passage covers 30 T cell receptor beta chains from one sample sequenced in a study of molecular identifiers for immune sequencing clone quantification. Using its own MiXCR run on the PCR reads, TCRdb lists one record per CDR3 protein. The sample contains about 630,000 distinct CDR3 sequences, about 25% of which appear only once. The sample was naive CD8+ T cells from blood, with Jurkat cell RNA spiked in. Subset of the sample: FACS-sorted CD8+CD4-CCR7+CD45RA+ naive T cells. The receptors shown here come from a human donor in good health. Some libraries in this study had Jurkat cell RNA spiked in.

This clonotype was observed a few times. This chain joins TRBV27 and TRBJ1-1; a possible D gene is TRBD1 (5 bases). V was trimmed by 7 bases and J by 1 base, leaving 13 bases between them. This CDR3 is 14 amino acids long. Germline CDR1 and CDR2: MNHEY and SMNVEV (reference sequence). Here the CDR3 reads CASIPDTGNTEAFF. The CDR3 DNA reads TGTGCCAGCATCCCGGACACTGGGAACACTGAAGCTTTCTTT.

The chain employs TRBV12-3 or TRBV12-4 and TRBJ1-5; no reliable D call. The germline V and J ends were trimmed by 5 bases and 6 bases, with 20 bases remaining between them. CDR3 length: 16 amino acids. CDR3 bases: TGTGCCAGCAGTCCATACGATCCCTGGGGTAGTCAGCCCCAGCATTTT. This codes for CASSPYDPWGSQPQHF.

This clonotype has at least ten counts. The chain recombines TRBV7-2 with TRBJ1-1; 11 bases align to TRBD1. Trimming at V came to 5 bases and at J to 5 bases, leaving 10 bases not matched to a gene. CDR1 and CDR2 (germline): SGHTA, FQGNSA. The CDR3 consists of 16 residues. This chain's CDR3 is CASSTRTGGAGTEAFF. The DNA of the CDR3 is TGTGCCAGCAGCACACGGACAGGGGGCGCGGGGACTGAAGCTTTCTTT. The entire variable domain, with the rest obtained from reference TRBV7-2 and TRBJ1-1, is as follows: GAGVSQSPSNKVTEKGKDVELRCDPISGHTALYWYRQSLGQGLEFLIYFQGNSAPDKSGLPSDRFSAERTGGSVSTLTIQRTQQEDSAVYLCASSTRTGGAGTEAFFGQGTRLTVV.

This clonotype was counted many times. V is TRBV12-3 or TRBV12-4 and J is TRBJ2-4; D call uncertain. CDR3 size: 13 residues. Trimming stripped 5 bases from V and 0 bases from J, with 5 bases between. The CDR3 loop is CASSGVAKNIQYF. The CDR3 DNA reads as TGTGCCAGCAGTGGGGTAGCCAAAAACATTCAGTACTTC.

On this clonotype itself: A read error may produce the germline difference seen at one junction end. This chain connects TRBV20-1 to TRBJ2-3; 10 positions match TRBD1. Per the germline V gene, CDR1 is DFQATT and CDR2 is SNEGSKA (reference sequence). The CDR3 is 12 residues long. In DNA, the CDR3 is TGCAGTACCCCGACAGGGGGCTACGCGCAGTCCTTC. Residues: CSTPTGGYAQSF.

This clonotype was picked up one time. A read error may be the cause here, since a much bigger clone is one base away. The chain has TRBV20-1 and TRBJ2-7, with 9 positions matching TRBD1. The CDR3 contains 12 residues. After removal of 5 bases from V and 2 bases from J, the junction contained 1 base not matched to a gene. Germline-derived CDR1 and CDR2 are DFQATT and SNEGSKA (reference sequence). Here the CDR3 DNA reads TGCAGTGCTTGGACAGGGGCCTACGAGCAGTACTTC. Amino acid sequence: CSAWTGAYEQYF.

This clonotype was seen at least ten times. The V call is TRBV4-2, the J call TRBJ2-4, with 10 nucleotides matching TRBD1. Trimming cost V 4 bases and J 7 bases; bases outside gene matches: 7. The germline gives CDR1 LGHNA, CDR2 YNFKEQ. The CDR3 loop spans 15 amino acids. This chain's CDR3 is CASSPDRGFLNIQYF. The CDR3 DNA follows: TGTGCCAGCAGCCCGGACAGGGGGTTCCTCAACATTCAGTACTTC.

This clonotype has a count of ten or more. This chain links TRBV7-9 with TRBJ2-5; 7 nucleotides align to TRBD1. V lost 4 bases and J lost 3; bases outside the gene matches: 5. This CDR3 region has 14 residues. The germline V gene encodes CDR1 SEHNR and CDR2 FQNEAQ (reference sequence). CDR3 bases: TGTGCCAGCAGCTCGTTTGGACAGGAAGAGACCCAGTACTTC. It is translated as CASSSFGQEETQYF.

This clonotype was recorded at least ten times. The chain employs TRBV6-2 or TRBV6-3 and TRBJ1-5; no clear D gene. The CDR3 spans 15 residues. The V end lost 4 bases, the J end lost 0 bases, and 10 bases lay between the germline ends. CDR1 is MNHEY, CDR2 SVGEGT, per germline. The CDR3 DNA reads as TGTGCCAGCAGTTCCGGGGATTATAGCAATCAGCCCCAGCATTTT. Amino acids: CASSSGDYSNQPQHF.

This clonotype was seen a few times. The CDR3 protein is CASRQGAAEAFF. CDR3 DNA sequence: TGTGCCAGCAGACAGGGGGCGGCTGAAGCTTTCTTT. The V gene is TRBV27, the J gene TRBJ1-1; 9 nucleotides line up with TRBD1. Trimming at V came to 6 bases and at J to 6 bases, leaving 2 bases not matched to a gene. The CDR3 has 12 amino acids. CDR1 is MNHEY and CDR2 is SMNVEV in the germline V gene (reference sequence).

Note on this clonotype: A read error may explain this, as a much larger clone is one base away. The chain combines TRBV9 with TRBJ1-1, with a weak D call TRBD1 (6 bases). CDR1 SGDLS and CDR2 YYNGEE come from the germline V gene. CDR3 length: 17 residues. The CDR3 spells CASSVVDSTWMNTEASF. The CDR3 DNA is TGTGCCAGCAGCGTAGTGGACAGCACGTGGATGAACACTGAAGCTTCCTTT.

This clonotype was observed many times. This chain links TRBV6-6 with TRBJ2-2, with a tentative D call TRBD1 (5 bases). Germline CDR1 reads MNHNY; CDR2 reads SVGAGI (reference sequence). The CDR3 sequence is 17 residues long. V gave up 2 bases and J gave up 0 bases, with 13 bases separating them. The CDR3 protein is CASSYGRTYANTGELFF. Here the CDR3 DNA reads TGTGCCAGCAGTTACGGAAGGACATACGCGAACACCGGGGAGCTGTTTTTT.

J is TRBJ2-7 and V is TRBV5-1; TRBD2 is a possible D gene (6 bases). V lost 4 bases, J lost 5 bases, and 19 bases lay in between. CDR3 length: 15 residues. CDR1 and CDR2 from the germline V gene are SGHRS and YFSETQ. Written as DNA, the CDR3 is TGCGCCAGCAGCCCCGGCCTAGCGCCTCGTAACGAGCAGTACTTC. Protein: CASSPGLAPRNEQYF.

For this clonotype: A read error is possible here, since a much larger clone lies one base away. CDR3 sequence reads: CASSPGDRGYEKYF. The CDR3 DNA is TGCGCCAGCAGCCCAGGGGACAGGGGGTACGAGAAGTACTTC. The J gene is TRBJ2-7, the V gene TRBV4-1; 11 positions match TRBD1. The germline V gene encodes CDR1 MGHRA and CDR2 YSYEKL. This CDR3 region has 14 residues.

In this sample, this clonotype turned up a few times. The chain couples TRBV12-5 to TRBJ2-5; 7 positions match TRBD1. The CDR3 length is 17 residues. With 2 bases clipped from V and 2 bases from J, the junction kept 11 bases outside the gene matches. Germline V lookup: CDR1 LGHNT, CDR2 FRNRAP. The CDR3 DNA follows: TGTGCTAGTGGTTTGACTACCAACAGGGGTGGGCAAGAGACCCAGTACTTC. It codes for CASGLTTNRGGQETQYF.

The table lists this clonotype with many counts. The J gene is TRBJ1-5, the V gene TRBV7-9; tentatively, D is TRBD1 (5 bases). The V end was cut by 5 bases, the J end by 11 bases, with 13 bases between. The CDR3 runs 12 residues. The V gene's germline CDR1 is SEHNR and CDR2 FQNEAQ (reference sequence). For the CDR3, the DNA is TGTGCCAGCAGCCAGGGCCCAGAGGCCCAGCATTTT. This encodes CASSQGPEAQHF.

There are many counts of this clonotype. V gene TRBV7-9 combines with J gene TRBJ1-4; the D gene is possibly TRBD1 (5 bases). Between the trimmed V and J ends, which lost 0 bases and 7 bases, there was a span of 12 bases. The CDR3 covers 15 residues. Germline V lookup: CDR1 SEHNR, CDR2 FQNEAQ (reference sequence). The CDR3 is CASSLAEGKREKLFF. CDR3 DNA sequence: TGTGCCAGCAGCTTAGCGGAGGGGAAACGTGAAAAACTGTTTTTT.

Remarks on this clonotype: At one of its ends the junction is not consistent with the germline gene, which may arise from a read error. The rearrangement uses TRBV19 and TRBJ1-2, with a weak D call TRBD1 (5 bases). Germline lookup yields CDR1 LNHDA and CDR2 SQIVND (reference sequence). The CDR3 covers 15 residues. The chain's CDR3 is CASSIGTRSNYDYTF. The CDR3 DNA sequence: TGTGCCAGTAGTATTGGGACCCGATCGAACTATGACTACACCTTC.

The rearrangement uses TRBV5-8 and TRBJ1-5, with 10 positions matching TRBD1. Germline CDR1 is SGHTS and CDR2 is YDEGEE. This CDR3 is 14 amino acids long. V lost 4 bases to trimming and J lost 7 bases; unmatched junction nucleotides: 5. The CDR3 sequence is CASSHGTGEQPQHF. DNA for the CDR3: TGTGCCAGCAGCCACGGGACAGGGGAACAGCCCCAGCATTTT.

This clonotype was counted at least ten times. V and J are TRBV19 and TRBJ1-5; weak D call: TRBD1 (5 bases). Germline loops: CDR1 LNHDA, CDR2 SQIVND (reference sequence). This CDR3 is built from 14 residues. Trimming took 10 bases from V and 6 from J, leaving 19 bases between them. The CDR3 sequence is CATWDHETGQPQHF. CDR3 coding DNA: TGTGCCACTTGGGACCACGAAACAGGTCAGCCCCAGCATTTT.

This clonotype was recorded at least ten times. The genes are TRBV12-3 or TRBV12-4 and TRBJ1-2; D call uncertain. The CDR3 totals 13 residues. The germline V and J ends were trimmed by 4 bases and 4 bases, with 10 bases remaining between them. CDR3 DNA: TGTGCCAGCAGTTCCCCCGTCCGCTATGGCTACACCTTC. The encoded protein is CASSSPVRYGYTF.

This clonotype was detected ten times or more. In DNA, the CDR3 is TGTGCCAGCTCGGTCTCCGGGGAGCTGTTTTTT. It encodes CASSVSGELFF. The rearrangement uses TRBV6-2 or TRBV6-3 and TRBJ2-2; D is undetermined. CDR1 and CDR2 from the germline V gene are MNHEY and SVGEGT. CDR3 size: 11 residues. V gave up 8 bases and J gave up 6 bases, with 7 bases separating them.

Many counts were recorded for this clonotype. This chain uses TRBV7-9 with TRBJ2-7; D possibly corresponds to TRBD2 (5 bases). The CDR3 length is 12 residues. Germline V lookup: CDR1 SEHNR, CDR2 FQNEAQ (reference sequence). Trimming took off 4 bases at V and 3 bases at J, with 7 bases between the two ends. CDR3 bases: TGTGCCAGCAGCTCCCGGGACTACGAGCAGTACTTC. This codes for CASSSRDYEQYF. Filled out from reference TRBV7-9 and TRBJ2-7, the complete variable domain reads DTGVSQNPRHKITKRGQNVTFRCDPISEHNRLYWYRQTLGQGPEFLTYFQNEAQLEKSRLLSDRFSAERPKGSFSTLEIQRTEQGDSAMYLCASSSRDYEQYFGPGTRLTVT.

The CDR3, as DNA: TGTGCCAGCAGCTTAGTGCTGAATAGCGGGGGAAATGAGCAGTACTTC. Translated: CASSLVLNSGGNEQYF. The V gene is TRBV7-6, the J gene TRBJ2-7; 9 bases line up with TRBD2. CDR1 and CDR2 from the germline V gene are SGHVS and FNYEAQ. Trimming took 1 base from V and 7 from J; bases not matched to a gene: 11. The length of the CDR3 is 16 residues.

Worth noting for this clonotype: Lacking the conserved final phenylalanine or tryptophan, this CDR3 likely reflects a read error. It is unclear where the CDR3 begins or ends on the DNA, so no DNA is shown, and the CDR3 is as TCRdb lists it. This chain links TRBV29-1 with TRBJ1-1. Inclusive of both ends, the CDR3 amounts to 11 amino acids. Looked up from germline, CDR1 is SQVTM and CDR2 is ANQGSEA. CDR3 protein: CSALLGTEAFL.

Remarks on this clonotype: This could be a read error, since a much larger clone is one nucleotide away. The V call is TRBV20-1, the J call TRBJ2-3, with 7 positions matching TRBD2. Per the germline V gene, CDR1 is DFQATT and CDR2 is SNEGSKA (reference sequence). The CDR3 sequence is 15 residues long. V shed 6 bases, J shed 1 base, and the junction held 10 bases outside the gene matches. Written as DNA, the CDR3 is TGCAGTGCCGACCAGGGTCTAGCGGGCACAGATACGCAGTATTTT. As protein: CSADQGLAGTDTQYF.

As for this clonotype: The germline gene is not matched at one end of the junction; a read error may be the cause. This rearrangement joins TRBV14 to TRBJ1-4; D not resolved. Germline V lookup: CDR1 SGHDN, CDR2 FVKESK. The CDR3 extends over 14 amino acids. CDR3 DNA sequence: TGTGCCAGCAGCACTCGACCTTCTAATGAAAAACGGTTTTTT. Its translation: CASSTRPSNEKRFF. Combining the CDR3 with reference TRBV14 and TRBJ1-4 gives the whole variable domain EAGVTQFPSHSVIEKGQTVTLRCDPISGHDNLYWYRRVMGKEIKFLLHFVKESKQDESGMPNNRFLAERTGGTYSTLKVQPAELEDSGVYFCASSTRPSNEKRFFGSGTQLSVL.

This clonotype was seen at least ten times. This chain links TRBV5-1 with TRBJ2-5, with 9 bases identical to TRBD1. This CDR3 contains 17 residues. Germline V gives CDR1 SGHRS, CDR2 YFSETQ. The V gene end was trimmed by 2 bases and the J gene end by 0 bases; junction bases not matched to a gene: 8. The DNA of the CDR3 is TGCGCCAGCAGCTTTTCCGAGACAGGGGGATACCAAGAGACCCAGTACTTC. This encodes CASSFSETGGYQETQYF.

Comment on this clonotype: Because it lacks the conserved phenylalanine or tryptophan at the end, this CDR3 is likely a read error. The chain employs TRBV9 and TRBJ2-3; TRBD2 aligns across 8 bases. The J segment lost 6 bases and the V segment lost 0 bases, leaving 6 bases of the junction unmatched. Germline loops: CDR1 SGDLS, CDR2 YYNGEE. This CDR3 spans 15 amino acids. CDR3 protein: CASSVDGGALDTQYI. The CDR3 DNA reads as TGTGCCAGCAGCGTAGACGGGGGGGCCTTGGATACGCAGTATATT.

A note on this clonotype: The junction departs from germline at one end; a sequencing error may be responsible. The chain carries TRBV4-3 and TRBJ1-2; unclear D gene. Germline V CDR1 and CDR2: LGHNA, YSLEER. This CDR3 is 15 amino acids long. CDR3 sequence reads: CASGQGQREYYGYTF. In nucleotides, the CDR3 is TGCGCCAGCGGCCAAGGGCAGCGGGAGTACTATGGCTACACCTTC.